Listed here are 29 T cell receptor beta chains from one sample, sequenced in a study of T cell changes during pregnancy in multiple sclerosis. Some clones are missing from TCRdb's copy, which holds only in-frame ones; the method was immunoSEQ multiplex PCR. This sample has over 30,000 clones, with approximately 94% found just once. The sequenced sample was CD4+ T cells from peripheral blood mononuclear cells, obtained after pregnancy. These receptors were taken from a female donor with multiple sclerosis, enrolled in a pregnancy study.

This sequence joins TRBV5-1 and TRBJ2-7, with 8 bases fitting TRBD2. The CDR3 consists of 13 residues. Germline loops: CDR1 SGHRS, CDR2 YFSETQ. The V and J ends lost 5 bases and 2 bases, in that order; junction bases with no gene match: 3. The CDR3 DNA sequence: TGCGCCAGCAGGACTAGCGAGACCTACGAGCAGTACTTC. Encoded protein: CASRTSETYEQYF.

The chain combines TRBV5-1 with TRBJ2-7, with D possibly TRBD1 on 5 matching bases. V was pared by 4 bases and J by 1 base, with 12 bases between. This CDR3 region has 14 residues. Germline-derived CDR1 and CDR2 are SGHRS and YFSETQ. The CDR3 coding sequence is TGCGCCAGCAGCGAACAAGGGGTTTCCTACGAGCAGTACTTC. This sequence encodes CASSEQGVSYEQYF. The full variable domain, its missing parts supplied by reference TRBV5-1 and TRBJ2-7, is KAGVTQTPRYLIKTRGQQVTLSCSPISGHRSVSWYQQTPGQGLQFLFEYFSETQRNKGNFPGRFSGRQFSNSRSEMNVSTLELGDSALYLCASSEQGVSYEQYFGPGTRLTVT.

V gene TRBV10-3 combines with J gene TRBJ2-3; D is possibly TRBD2 (7 bases). CDR1 is ENHRY and CDR2 is SYGVKD in the germline V gene. The CDR3 has 16 amino acids. The germline V and J ends were trimmed by 4 bases and 0 bases, with 14 bases remaining between them. The chain's CDR3 is CAISGGRGTSTDTQYF. DNA of the CDR3: TGTGCCATCAGTGGGGGGCGGGGGACTAGCACAGATACGCAGTATTTT.

The V call is TRBV7-2, the J call TRBJ2-7; 8 bases are shared with TRBD2. Germline CDR1 is SGHTA and CDR2 is FQGNSA. The length of the CDR3 is 14 residues. The V and J ends lost 6 bases and 3 bases, in that order; junction bases with no gene match: 7. CDR3 nucleotide sequence: TGTGCCAGCAGAGCCTTGGCGGGGGGCTACGAGCAGTACTTC. As protein: CASRALAGGYEQYF. Based on the CDR3 plus reference TRBV7-2 and TRBJ2-7, the full variable domain is GAGVSQSPSNKVTEKGKDVELRCDPISGHTALYWYRQSLGQGLEFLIYFQGNSAPDKSGLPSDRFSAERTGGSVSTLTIQRTQQEDSAVYLCASRALAGGYEQYFGPGTRLTVT.

The chain combines TRBV28 with TRBJ2-5; 8 bases align to TRBD1. V shed 4 bases, J shed 4 bases, and the junction held 5 bases outside the gene matches. The CDR3 has 14 amino acids. Germline lookup yields CDR1 MDHEN and CDR2 SYDVKM. The DNA of the CDR3 is TGTGCCAGCAGTTCAGGGGGCAAGGGAGAGACCCAGTACTTC. Translating it yields CASSSGGKGETQYF.

The chain couples TRBV6-5 to TRBJ1-2; TRBD1 might be the D (5 bases). Trimming pared 5 bases from V and 5 bases from J, leaving 9 bases between. This CDR3 contains 12 residues. CDR1 is MNHEY and CDR2 is SVGAGI in the germline V gene. CDR3 sequence: CASSPRGYGYTF. CDR3 nucleotides: TGTGCCAGCAGTCCCCGGGGGTATGGCTACACCTTC.

The chain couples TRBV7-8 to TRBJ2-7; 7 bases fit TRBD2. Per the germline V gene, CDR1 is SGHVS and CDR2 is FQNEAQ. Losses at the gene ends were 5 bases for V and 2 bases for J; bases not matched to a gene: 6. This CDR3 spans 14 amino acids. The CDR3, as DNA: TGTGCCAGCAGCCCCTCGGGGGGTACCTACGAGCAGTACTTC. Translating it yields CASSPSGGTYEQYF.

V gene TRBV11-1 combines with J gene TRBJ1-1; tentatively, D is TRBD1 (6 bases). The CDR3 length is 15 residues. Trimming took 2 bases from V and 4 from J, leaving 14 bases between them. CDR1 is SGHAT, CDR2 FQDESV, per germline (reference sequence). CDR3 residues: CASSLHPVRGTEAFF. CDR3 nucleotide sequence: TGTGCCAGCAGCTTACACCCGGTCAGGGGCACTGAAGCTTTCTTT.

This chain joins TRBV6-5 and TRBJ2-7, with D unclear. CDR3 length: 12 residues. Between the trimmed V and J ends, which lost 6 bases and 1 base, there was a span of 7 bases. The V gene's germline CDR1 is MNHEY and CDR2 SVGAGI. The CDR3 region is CASSPGSYEQYF. CDR3 nucleotide sequence: TGTGCCAGCAGCCCAGGATCCTACGAGCAGTACTTC.

The chain is built from TRBV2 and TRBJ2-6, with 9 positions matching TRBD1. The germline V gene has CDR1 SNHLY and CDR2 FYNNEI. CDR3 size: 16 residues. The V gene end was trimmed by 4 bases and the J gene end by 3 bases; junction bases not matched to a gene: 4. Here the CDR3 reads CASSGGTGSGANVLTF. The CDR3 DNA sequence: TGTGCCAGCAGTGGGGGGACAGGGAGTGGGGCCAACGTCCTGACTTTC.

The chain employs TRBV21-1 and TRBJ2-1; the table's D call of TRBD2 was not tested on the DNA. TRBV21-1 is deemed a pseudogene. CDR3 size: 20 residues. The CDR3, as DNA: TGTGCCAGCAGCAAAGAAGGTAGGAATGCGGCGGGGGGTTCCTACAATGAGCAGTTCTTC. Translation: CASSKEGRNAAGGSYNEQFF.

The chain couples TRBV19 to TRBJ1-1; D uncertain. Trimming pared 4 bases from V and 7 bases from J, leaving 10 bases between. This CDR3 comprises 12 residues. Germline V CDR1 and CDR2: LNHDA, SQIVND (reference sequence). This CDR3 reads CASSTRQGEAFF. In DNA form, the CDR3 reads TGTGCCAGTAGTACACGACAAGGTGAAGCTTTCTTT.

The chain couples TRBV6-5 to TRBJ1-5; TRBD1 matches at 9 bases. This CDR3 region has 15 residues. Germline CDR1 reads MNHEY; CDR2 reads SVGAGI. With 6 bases clipped from V and 3 bases from J, the junction kept 6 bases outside the gene matches. The DNA of the CDR3 is TGTGCCAGCAGAAAGGGACAGGGTAACAATCAGCCCCAGCATTTT. As protein: CASRKGQGNNQPQHF.

This clone was seen a single time. At one of its ends the junction is not consistent with the germline gene, which may arise from a read error. CDR3 nucleotides: TGTGCCGGCAGGGCCCGCTTCTATGGCTACACCTTC. As protein: CAGRARFYGYTF. This chain connects TRBV6-1 to TRBJ1-2; possibly TRBD1 for D (5 bases). This CDR3 is built from 12 residues. Germline V gene data show CDR1 as MNHNS and CDR2 as SASEGT.

This rearrangement joins TRBV5-6 to TRBJ1-1; 9 positions match TRBD1. This CDR3 region has 17 residues. Trimming removed 4 bases from V and 1 base from J; junction bases left unmatched: 11. Germline V CDR1 and CDR2: SGHDT, YYEEEE. The CDR3 DNA reads as TGTGCCAGCAGCACAACCACAGGGGGCGTCAGGAACACTGAAGCTTTCTTT. Protein product: CASSTTTGGVRNTEAFF.

V gene TRBV14 combines with J gene TRBJ2-3, with D tentatively TRBD1 (6 bases). The CDR3 contains 15 residues. The germline V gene has CDR1 SGHDN and CDR2 FVKESK. The V end was cut by 3 bases, the J end by 4 bases, with 14 bases between. The CDR3 reads CASSQWAGVSDTQYF. CDR3 DNA: TGTGCCAGCAGCCAGTGGGCAGGGGTATCAGATACGCAGTATTTT.

The chain is built from TRBV19 and TRBJ1-6, with TRBD1 matching 8 bases. With V trimmed by 4 bases and J by 10 bases, 6 bases remained unmatched. The CDR3 spans 14 residues. Germline V CDR1 and CDR2: LNHDA, SQIVND (reference sequence). The CDR3 DNA is TGTGCCAGTAGTACGGACAGGGTTGTCTCACCCCTCCACTTT. It codes for CASSTDRVVSPLHF.

J is TRBJ2-7 and V is TRBV30, with TRBD2 as a possible D gene (5 bases). V was clipped by 3 bases and J by 11 bases, with 14 bases between them. The CDR3 runs to 11 residues. Per the germline V gene, CDR1 is GTSNPN and CDR2 is SVGIG (reference sequence). This CDR3 reads CAWRLRAAKYF. Here the CDR3 DNA reads TGTGCCTGGAGGTTGAGGGCCGCAAAGTACTTC.

The chain combines TRBV30 with TRBJ1-2; tentative D call: TRBD1 (5 bases). This CDR3 region has 13 residues. Germline values: CDR1 GTSNPN, CDR2 SVGIG (reference sequence). Trimming pared 4 bases from V and 5 bases from J, leaving 14 bases between. The CDR3 sequence: CAWKQEMWYGYTF. CDR3 nucleotide sequence: TGTGCCTGGAAACAGGAAATGTGGTATGGCTACACCTTC.

This clone has a single count. The chain uses TRBV2 and TRBJ1-3; D is unresolved. Germline assignment: CDR1 SNHLY and CDR2 FYNNEI. V dropped 5 bases and J dropped 8 bases, with 4 bases sitting between them. CDR3 length equals 10 residues. The CDR3 DNA follows: TGTGCCAGCAGTCCTGACACCATATATTTT. Its protein product is CASSPDTIYF.

V usage is TRBV6-1 and J usage is TRBJ1-2; no definite D call. V dropped 10 bases and J dropped 4 bases, with 16 bases sitting between them. Germline V gene lookup returns CDR1 MNHNS and CDR2 SASEGT. The CDR3 has 13 residues. The CDR3 DNA reads as TGTGCCACTTTAAGGGAGCCGCTCTATGGCTACACCTTC. It encodes CATLREPLYGYTF.

The chain combines TRBV11-2 with TRBJ2-1; TRBD2 matches 9 bases. The junction had 2 bases not matched to a gene; V was cut back by 4 bases and J by 4 bases. Per the germline V gene, CDR1 is SGHAT and CDR2 is FQNNGV. The CDR3 contains 14 residues. CDR3 sequence (DNA): TGTGCCAGCAGCTCTACTAGCGGGTACAATGAGCAGTTCTTC. Translation: CASSSTSGYNEQFF.

This clone occurred once. V and J are TRBV7-3 and TRBJ2-2, with D maybe TRBD2 (6 bases). From germline, CDR1 is SGHTA and CDR2 FQGTGA. Trimming took off 5 bases at V and 8 bases at J, with 9 bases between the two ends. There are 12 residues in the CDR3. The DNA for the CDR3 is TGTGCCAGCAGCCCCGGAGGGGGGGAGCTGTTTTTT. This encodes CASSPGGGELFF.

The rearrangement joins TRBV7-3 to TRBJ1-3, with a possible D match to TRBD1 (5 bases). V dropped 2 bases and J dropped 1 base, with 27 bases sitting between them. CDR1 and CDR2 (germline): SGHTA, FQGTGA. The CDR3 extends over 21 amino acids. The CDR3 sequence: CASSLEASSGDRLPSGNTIYF. For the CDR3, the DNA is TGTGCCAGCAGCTTAGAGGCGTCGTCGGGGGACCGTCTCCCTTCTGGAAACACCATATATTTT.

This chain joins TRBV2 and TRBJ1-2; unclear D gene. This CDR3 comprises 13 residues. V lost 5 bases to trimming and J lost 2 bases, with 9 bases between them. Germline V gene data show CDR1 as SNHLY and CDR2 as FYNNEI. CDR3 region: CASSTGSNYGYTF. Here the CDR3 DNA reads TGTGCCAGCAGTACCGGGAGCAACTATGGCTACACCTTC.

This chain's CDR3 is CASSVTGSGYEQYF. CDR3 bases: TGTGCCAGCAGCGTCACAGGGTCGGGGTACGAGCAGTACTTC. The rearrangement uses TRBV9 and TRBJ2-7; D is perhaps TRBD1 (6 bases). The CDR3 loop spans 14 amino acids. V shed 2 bases and J shed 4 bases, with 13 bases lying between them. Germline CDR1 reads SGDLS; CDR2 reads YYNGEE.

This chain links TRBV5-6 with TRBJ1-2; D gene ambiguous. Germline loops: CDR1 SGHDT, CDR2 YYEEEE. The CDR3 is 14 amino acids. Deletions cut 0 bases from V and 4 bases from J, with 10 bases between. The DNA of the CDR3 is TGTGCCAGCAGCTTGGTGTCAGGAAGCTATGGCTACACCTTC. As protein: CASSLVSGSYGYTF. Supplemented by reference TRBV5-6 and TRBJ1-2, the full variable domain reads DAGVTQSPTHLIKTRGQQVTLRCSPKSGHDTVSWYQQALGQGPQFIFQYYEEEERQRGNFPDRFSGHQFPNYSSELNVNALLLGDSALYLCASSLVSGSYGYTFGSGTRLTVV.

The chain couples TRBV7-9 to TRBJ1-1; D gene unclear. Germline CDR1 and CDR2: SEHNR and FQNEAQ (reference sequence). V lost 3 bases to trimming and J lost 3 bases, with 5 bases between them. The CDR3 spans 12 residues. The CDR3 loop is CASSFSDTEAFF. The CDR3 DNA is TGTGCCAGCAGCTTTTCAGACACTGAAGCTTTCTTT.

CDR3 DNA sequence: TGTGCCAGCAGCCTACGGACTAGGGGCACCGGGGAGCTGTTTTTT. This sequence encodes CASSLRTRGTGELFF. This chain joins TRBV7-3 and TRBJ2-2, with 7 bases matching TRBD2. The trim removed 5 bases at V and 4 bases at J, leaving 7 bases unmatched. Germline-derived CDR1 and CDR2 are SGHTA and FQGTGA. The CDR3 covers 15 residues.